The 20 T cell receptor beta chains reported below all come from one sample, sequenced in a study of shared clonotypes between healthy human individuals. Clones were read by immunoSEQ multiplex PCR, and TCRdb kept only the in-frame ones, dropping some. The sample includes fewer than 2.5 million clones, 93% of them seen just once. What was sequenced was naive CD4+ T cells from PBMCs. Subset given: CD45RA+ positively selected. Receptors were obtained from a man in his late teens or twenties in good health. Some clones in this sample may be carry-over from other donors' samples.

Written as DNA, the CDR3 is TGTGCCAGCAGAACTCTAGCGGGATCCTACGAGCAGTACTTC. It yields the protein CASRTLAGSYEQYF. The rearrangement joins TRBV28 to TRBJ2-5; 9 bases fit TRBD2. Matching the DNA end better, TRBJ2-7 makes the J call doubtful. Germline loops: CDR1 MDHEN, CDR2 SYDVKM. The CDR3 contains 14 residues.

The chain joins TRBV13 to TRBJ1-1; 11 nucleotides line up with TRBD1. V dropped 3 bases and J dropped 6; count of bases not matched to a gene: 9. The CDR3 sequence is 16 residues long. CDR1 is PRHDT, CDR2 FYEKMQ, per germline (reference sequence). The CDR3 DNA is TGTGCCAGCAGCTTTGTTGGGGGACAGGGGGTAGCTGAAGCTTTCTTT. Protein: CASSFVGGQGVAEAFF.

This clone showed up just a few times. The chain joins TRBV5-4 to TRBJ1-2, with 7 bases identical to TRBD1. Per the germline V gene, CDR1 is SGHNT and CDR2 is YYREEE (reference sequence). The CDR3 has 14 amino acids. With 4 bases clipped from V and 8 bases from J, the junction kept 11 bases outside the gene matches. CDR3 sequence: CASSPGQLVRGYTF. CDR3 DNA sequence: TGTGCCAGCAGCCCGGGACAGCTGGTGCGGGGCTACACCTTC.

The chain joins TRBV6-4 to TRBJ1-1; TRBD1 matches 7 bases. The CDR3 is 16 amino acids. V gave up 2 bases and J gave up 11 bases; unmatched junction bases: 17. Germline V CDR1 and CDR2: MRHNA, SNTAGT. CDR3 region: CASSDELVGDSSWAFF. The CDR3 DNA reads as TGTGCCAGCAGTGACGAATTAGTGGGGGACAGCTCATGGGCTTTCTTT.

J is TRBJ1-1 and V is TRBV5-1; D possibly corresponds to TRBD1 (6 bases). This CDR3 has 15 amino acids. Trimming cost V 4 bases and J 4 bases, with 17 bases left between them. Germline CDR1 SGHRS, CDR2 YFSETQ. DNA for the CDR3: TGCGCCAGCAGCGCGTCCGGGACATACGGCACTGAAGCTTTCTTT. This encodes CASSASGTYGTEAFF.

The V gene is TRBV18, the J gene TRBJ1-3, with TRBD1 as a possible D gene (5 bases). The length of the CDR3 is 15 residues. In germline, CDR1 is KGHSH, CDR2 LQKENI. V was pared by 2 bases and J by 2 bases, with 10 bases between. CDR3 sequence (DNA): TGTGCCAGCTCACCAAAGGGGATGACTGGAAACACCATATATTTT. It translates to CASSPKGMTGNTIYF.

This clone was found once. V usage is TRBV29-1 and J usage is TRBJ2-6; tentative D call: TRBD1 (6 bases). In germline, CDR1 is SQVTM, CDR2 ANQGSEA. V was trimmed by 6 bases and J by 4 bases, leaving 7 bases between them. The CDR3 spans 12 residues. CDR3 bases: TGCAGCGTAGGACAGGGGGCCAACGTCCTGACTTTC. This translates into CSVGQGANVLTF.

V gene TRBV6-5 combines with J gene TRBJ2-5; D gene uncertain. There are 14 residues in the CDR3. V lost 6 bases, J lost 4 bases, and 15 bases lay in between. Germline CDR1 reads MNHEY; CDR2 reads SVGAGI. The CDR3 loop is CASSRILGSETQYF. CDR3 sequence (DNA): TGTGCCAGCAGCCGGATTTTGGGGTCAGAGACCCAGTACTTC.

V gene TRBV28 combines with J gene TRBJ1-2, with TRBD1 as a possible D gene (5 bases). This CDR3 comprises 14 residues. Germline CDR1 is MDHEN and CDR2 is SYDVKM. V was cut by 6 bases and J by 6 bases, with 17 bases left in between. CDR3 sequence reads: CASRLQGATDGYTF. CDR3 in DNA: TGTGCCAGCAGACTTCAAGGGGCCACGGATGGCTACACCTTC.

This clone was counted only a few times. V and J are TRBV5-6 and TRBJ1-1; D is perhaps TRBD1 (5 bases). CDR1 and CDR2 (germline): SGHDT, YYEEEE. V gave up 1 base and J gave up 9 bases, with 10 bases separating them. This CDR3 spans 12 amino acids. The CDR3 protein is CASSLTQGQAFF. The CDR3 DNA reads as TGTGCCAGCAGCTTGACGCAGGGCCAAGCTTTCTTT.

This chain joins TRBV2 and TRBJ2-3; D is ambiguous. CDR3 length: 14 residues. The V end lost 4 bases, the J end lost 0 bases, and 8 bases lay between the germline ends. Germline-derived CDR1 and CDR2 are SNHLY and FYNNEI. CDR3 sequence reads: CASSVTVSTDTQYF. The CDR3 DNA reads TGTGCCAGCAGTGTCACCGTGAGCACAGATACGCAGTATTTT.

The chain has TRBV5-5 and TRBJ2-7; D is perhaps TRBD2 (6 bases). The CDR3 runs to 14 residues. Trimming removed 1 base at V and 7 bases at J, with 15 bases between. The germline CDR1 and CDR2 sequences are SGHKS and YYEKEE (reference sequence). The DNA of the CDR3 is TGTGCCAGCAGCTTGTACGGTAGCGGAGGTGAGCAGTACTTC. It codes for CASSLYGSGGEQYF.

Points on this clone: Other DNA sequences in the same sample also yield this CDR3. This sequence joins TRBV2 and TRBJ1-1; TRBD1 matches 10 bases. The CDR3 has 14 residues. CDR1 is SNHLY, CDR2 FYNNEI, per germline. Trimming took 6 bases from V and 4 from J; bases not matched to a gene: 5. CDR3: CASRRDRGLTEAFF. The CDR3 DNA sequence: TGTGCCAGCAGGAGAGACAGGGGGCTCACTGAAGCTTTCTTT.

The chain has TRBV18 and TRBJ1-3, with a tentative D call TRBD1 (6 bases). CDR1 is KGHSH, CDR2 LQKENI, per germline. This CDR3 spans 15 amino acids. The germline V and J ends were trimmed by 2 bases and 2 bases, with 10 bases remaining between them. CDR3 loop: CASSPAGGPGNTIYF. The DNA of the CDR3 is TGTGCCAGCTCACCAGCCGGGGGCCCTGGAAACACCATATATTTT.

V usage is TRBV18 and J usage is TRBJ2-7, with TRBD1 identical over 7 bases. Germline V CDR1 and CDR2: KGHSH, LQKENI. This CDR3 spans 13 amino acids. With V trimmed by 5 bases and J by 2 bases, 3 bases remained unmatched. In DNA form, the CDR3 reads TGTGCCAGCTCAAGGACAGGCACCTACGAGCAGTACTTC. The encoded protein is CASSRTGTYEQYF.

V and J are TRBV6-4 and TRBJ1-4; the D is unclear. Germline CDR1 reads MRHNA; CDR2 reads SNTAGT. V was pared by 6 bases and J by 2 bases, with 19 bases between. This CDR3 is built from 17 residues. The CDR3 bases are TGTGCCAGCAGGCCCGACCGAGCGGCCGCTACTAATGAAAAACTGTTTTTT. This gives the protein CASRPDRAAATNEKLFF.

As DNA, the CDR3 is TGTGCCAGCAGTTTACTCCTAAGAGGAACAGATACGCAGTATTTT. This codes for CASSLLLRGTDTQYF. This chain joins TRBV2 and TRBJ2-3; D is unclear. Germline assignment: CDR1 SNHLY and CDR2 FYNNEI. Trimming shortened V by 5 bases and J by 3 bases, and 15 bases separated the two germline ends. There are 15 residues in the CDR3. Together with reference TRBV2 and TRBJ2-3, the CDR3 gives the full variable domain: EPEVTQTPSHQVTQMGQEVILRCVPISNHLYFYWYRQILGQKVEFLVSFYNNEISEKSEIFDDQFSVERPDGSNFTLKIRSTKLEDSAMYFCASSLLLRGTDTQYFGPGTRLTVL.

V gene TRBV27 combines with J gene TRBJ2-7; 7 bases match TRBD1. The germline V gene has CDR1 MNHEY and CDR2 SMNVEV (reference sequence). After removal of 4 bases from V and 2 bases from J, the junction contained 11 bases not matched to a gene. The CDR3 is 16 amino acids. CDR3: CASSSNGQVYTYEQYF. In DNA, the CDR3 is TGTGCCAGCAGTTCCAACGGACAGGTCTATACCTACGAGCAGTACTTC.

The chain uses TRBV9 and TRBJ2-1, with a weak D call TRBD1 (7 bases). Germline-derived CDR1 and CDR2 are SGDLS and YYNGEE. Trimming removed 0 bases at V and 3 bases at J, with 13 bases between. CDR3 length: 16 residues. As DNA, the CDR3 is TGTGCCAGCAGCGTAGATGCGGGACAGAACTACAATGAGCAGTTCTTC. Residues: CASSVDAGQNYNEQFF.

Turning to this clone: The sample has other DNA sequences that encode this CDR3 too. This chain uses TRBV6-5 with TRBJ1-2; 7 bases are shared with TRBD1. V lost 6 bases to trimming and J lost 3 bases; unmatched junction nucleotides: 4. This CDR3 is 13 amino acids long. Germline CDR1 reads MNHEY; CDR2 reads SVGAGI. CDR3 region: CASSRDRDYGYTF. CDR3 DNA: TGTGCCAGCAGCCGAGACAGGGACTATGGCTACACCTTC.